This TCR beta chain was recorded in a study of PD-L1 blockade in urothelial cancer. Study information: Blood samples contained a median 141,255 T cells.

Points on this clone: Its antigen is currently unknown.

Study results and caveats: Durable-benefit patients had greater expansion of tumor-associated blood clones at 3 weeks. Below-median blood TCR clonality before treatment forecast better survival.

With V trimmed by 3 bases and J by 8 bases, 6 bases remained unmatched. Germline V gene data show CDR1 as SGHDT and CDR2 as YYEEEE. The CDR3 covers 14 residues. Time point of the sample: pretreatment peripheral blood. TCRdb's table, derived via immunoSEQ multiplex PCR, lists solely in-frame clones and lacks some. The top ten hold around 14% of the sample, which has around 35,000 clones, 84% seen once. Sequences were derived from PBMCs, sampled around atezolizumab (anti-PD-L1) treatment. This sequence joins TRBV5-6 and TRBJ2-2; 8 bases line up with TRBD2. The sequence came from a man aged 60 to 69 with urothelial cancer. CDR3 DNA sequence: TGTGCCAGCAGCTACGCCCTAGCGGGTGGGGAGCTGTTTTTT. This gives the protein CASSYALAGGELFF.